The 19 T cell receptor beta chains below all came from one sample that was sequenced in a study of T cell repertoires in cytomegalovirus infection. TCRdb redid the calling of the reads with MiXCR, one entry per CDR3 protein. The sample consists of more than 250,000 distinct CDR3 sequences, 20% to 30% of them appearing once. These receptors have no known antigen. The sample here was cultured PBMCs, taken from culture after CMV antigen stimulation. Receptor source: a human donor in good health (CMV status not recorded). Some clones in this sample may be carry-over from other donors' samples.

This clonotype was observed a few times. CDR3 sequence (DNA): TGTGCCAGCAGTGAACAGGGGGCTCGGACAGATACGCAGTATTTT. Translated: CASSEQGARTDTQYF. The chain links TRBV6-1 to TRBJ2-3; TRBD1 matches 8 bases. The CDR3 runs to 15 residues. The V and J ends lost 2 bases and 3 bases, in that order; junction bases with no gene match: 4. Germline V lookup: CDR1 MNHNS, CDR2 SASEGT.

This chain links TRBV6-1 with TRBJ2-7, with TRBD1 identical over 9 bases. J gave up 3 bases and V 6 bases, and 9 bases lay outside the gene matches. The CDR3 is 15 residues long. The germline V gene encodes CDR1 MNHNS and CDR2 SASEGT. The CDR3 loop is CASSPQGASRYEQYF. For the CDR3, the DNA is TGTGCCAGCAGCCCACAGGGGGCTTCCCGCTACGAGCAGTACTTC.

The rearrangement uses TRBV28 and TRBJ2-1; 10 bases agree with TRBD2. The length of the CDR3 is 17 residues. Germline V gene lookup returns CDR1 MDHEN and CDR2 SYDVKM. V gave up 6 bases and J gave up 5 bases; unmatched junction bases: 13. CDR3 sequence: CASSLSALAGADNEQFF. The CDR3 DNA is TGTGCCAGCAGCCTATCCGCCCTAGCGGGAGCGGACAATGAGCAGTTCTTC.

This clonotype was picked up a small number of times. This rearrangement joins TRBV15 to TRBJ1-1; D gene unclear. The CDR3 is made up of 15 amino acids. V gave up 0 bases and J gave up 6 bases, with 14 bases separating them. The germline gives CDR1 LNHNV, CDR2 YYDKDF (reference sequence). In nucleotides, the CDR3 is TGTGCCACCAGCAGAGATAAGGTTGGTCGAGCTGAAGCTTTCTTT. It encodes CATSRDKVGRAEAFF.

This chain joins TRBV6-2 or TRBV6-3 and TRBJ1-3; weak D call: TRBD1 (5 bases). The germline gives CDR1 MNHEY, CDR2 SVGEGT. The CDR3 is 15 amino acids. The V end was cut by 2 bases, the J end by 1 base, with 9 bases between. DNA of the CDR3: TGTGCCAGCAGTTACGCCGGGACGTCTGGAAACACCATATATTTT. This gives the protein CASSYAGTSGNTIYF.

J is TRBJ2-3 and V is TRBV4-3; 9 bases map to TRBD2. V shed 3 bases, J shed 6 bases, and the junction held 13 bases outside the gene matches. The CDR3 contains 17 residues. The germline gives CDR1 LGHNA, CDR2 YSLEER. The CDR3, as DNA: TGCGCCAGCAGCCAGCGGGTCTCTAGCGCGGGGGGGGATACGCAGTATTTT. Translating gives CASSQRVSSAGGDTQYF.

The chain employs TRBV12-3 or TRBV12-4 and TRBJ1-3, with a weak D call TRBD1 (6 bases). The CDR3 contains 13 residues. Trimming took off 4 bases at V and 4 bases at J, with 8 bases between the two ends. CDR3 sequence (DNA): TGTGCCAGCAGTTGGGGACAAGGAAACACCATATATTTT. It specifies CASSWGQGNTIYF.

Concerning this clonotype: The limits of the CDR3 on the DNA are not certain, so only TCRdb's listed CDR3 is given. The chain has TRBV20-1 and TRBJ2-7; TRBD2 is the table's D call, not checked against the DNA. The CDR3 spans 12 residues, counting both ends. From germline, CDR1 is DFQATT and CDR2 SNEGSKA (reference sequence). The CDR3 here is CSARLGVASGSF.

This chain uses TRBV10-3 with TRBJ2-5, with unresolved D. Germline CDR1 ENHRY, CDR2 SYGVKD. Trimming pared 3 bases from V and 5 bases from J, leaving 10 bases between. The CDR3 contains 13 residues. The CDR3 protein is CAISDSVDETQYF. CDR3 DNA: TGTGCCATCAGTGATTCGGTCGACGAGACCCAGTACTTC.

The CDR3 coding sequence is TGTGCCAGTAGTATTAGTCTCCGGGACAGGGGATACAATGAGCAGTTCTTC. Its translation: CASSISLRDRGYNEQFF. The rearrangement joins TRBV19 to TRBJ2-1; TRBD1 agrees at 10 bases. Unmatched junction bases numbered 9, after V lost 3 bases and J lost 4 bases. The CDR3 is 17 amino acids. Germline-derived CDR1 and CDR2 are LNHDA and SQIVND (reference sequence).

This clonotype was seen ten or more times. This chain connects TRBV7-2 to TRBJ2-7; TRBD1 agrees at 11 bases. CDR1 is SGHTA, CDR2 FQGNSA, per germline. V dropped 5 bases and J dropped 1; count of bases not matched to a gene: 10. The CDR3 length is 17 residues. Here the CDR3 reads CASSPNNGTGGSYEQYV. Written as DNA, the CDR3 is TGTGCCAGCAGCCCCAACAACGGGACAGGGGGGTCCTACGAGCAGTACGTC.

The J gene is TRBJ1-4, the V gene TRBV29-1, with TRBD1 matching 7 bases. The CDR3 is made up of 17 amino acids. Germline loops: CDR1 SQVTM, CDR2 ANQGSEA. V lost 2 bases to trimming and J lost 0 bases; unmatched junction nucleotides: 9. The CDR3 coding sequence is TGCAGCGTTGAAACTCGGCTGGGACAGTCAACTAATGAAAAACTGTTTTTT. The encoded protein is CSVETRLGQSTNEKLFF. The variable domain in full, completed from reference TRBV29-1 and TRBJ1-4, reads SAVISQKPSRDICQRGTSLTIQCQVDSQVTMMFWYRQQPGQSLTLIATANQGSEATYESGFVIDKFPISRPNLTFSTLTVSNMSPEDSSIYLCSVETRLGQSTNEKLFFGSGTQLSVL.

The sample holds one count of this clonotype. The chain carries TRBV7-9 and TRBJ2-1; D assignment may be TRBD1 or TRBD2 (5 bases each). The CDR3 extends over 14 amino acids. With 1 base removed from V and 8 bases from J, the gap between germline ends came to 12 bases. CDR1 and CDR2 from the germline V gene are SEHNR and FQNEAQ (reference sequence). The CDR3 region has the DNA TGTGCCAGCAGCTTAGGGTTGGGGGTCGATGAGCAGTTCTTC. It specifies CASSLGLGVDEQFF.

A few counts support this clonotype. This chain uses TRBV27 with TRBJ2-7, with D unclear. CDR1 is MNHEY, CDR2 SMNVEV, per germline (reference sequence). The V gene lost 4 bases and the J gene lost 3 bases, with 10 bases spanning the gap. The CDR3 has 13 residues. The CDR3 sequence is CASSYRTDYEQYF. The DNA for the CDR3 is TGTGCCAGCAGTTACCGGACCGACTACGAGCAGTACTTC.

The chain has TRBV7-2 and TRBJ2-7; D gene uncertain. This CDR3 has 16 residues. CDR1 is SGHTA, CDR2 FQGNSA, per germline. V was cut by 5 bases and J by 0 bases, with 17 bases left in between. CDR3: CASSPPNMVGSYEQYF. In nucleotides, the CDR3 is TGTGCCAGCAGCCCCCCGAACATGGTGGGCTCCTACGAGCAGTACTTC.

This clonotype was counted only a few times. The rearrangement uses TRBV7-2 and TRBJ1-4; the D gene is possibly TRBD1 (5 bases). The germline V gene encodes CDR1 SGHTA and CDR2 FQGNSA. V gave up 2 bases and J gave up 7 bases, with 11 bases separating them. The CDR3 loop spans 14 amino acids. CDR3 residues: CASSLRQPPEKLFF. The CDR3 DNA follows: TGTGCCAGCAGCTTAAGACAGCCACCTGAAAAACTGTTTTTT.

The chain uses TRBV12-3 or TRBV12-4 and TRBJ1-1; D might be TRBD1 (6 bases). The germline V and J ends were trimmed by 1 base and 0 bases, with 15 bases remaining between them. The CDR3 contains 17 residues. CDR3 loop: CASSLGTGYGMNTEAFF. The CDR3 DNA is TGTGCCAGCAGTTTAGGTACAGGGTATGGAATGAACACTGAAGCTTTCTTT.

In its sample, this clonotype was seen a few times. The chain links TRBV14 to TRBJ2-1; D gene ambiguous. Germline CDR1 is SGHDN and CDR2 is FVKESK. Trimming pared 0 bases from V and 4 bases from J, leaving 13 bases between. The CDR3 is 16 residues long. CDR3 DNA sequence: TGTGCCAGCAGCCAAGATATCACAAAAGTTTACAATGAGCAGTTCTTC. It is translated as CASSQDITKVYNEQFF.

The chain recombines TRBV5-4 with TRBJ2-5; 7 bases align to TRBD1. V lost 2 bases, J lost 0 bases, and 10 bases stayed unmatched. The germline CDR1 and CDR2 sequences are SGHNT and YYREEE (reference sequence). CDR3 length: 17 amino acids. CDR3 amino acids: CASSLNPTGPYQETQYF. The CDR3 bases are TGTGCCAGCAGCTTAAACCCGACAGGGCCGTACCAAGAGACCCAGTACTTC.